These T cell receptor beta chains were read from a single sample in a study of identical twins. TCRdb reprocessed the 5' RACE reads with MiXCR, giving one entry per CDR3 protein. The sample records some 710,000 distinct CDR3 sequences, over 5% being singletons. The sample comprised naive T cells sorted from blood. These receptors were obtained from a young man in good health. Both conserved end residues are part of each CDR3. The order of the fields is clone size, J gene, V gene, D gene, CDR3 protein, CDR3 DNA. D genes are given only for firm matches. Some rows have no size entry. The others give once, few or many, or a class for an expanded clone.

many,TRBJ1-5,TRBV6-5,-,CASSYSTLGGNQPQHF,TGTGCCAGCAGTTACTCGACCCTGGGGGGCAATCAGCCCCAGCATTTT
-,TRBJ2-1,TRBV27,TRBD2,CASSWSGTSGFNEQFF,TGTGCCAGCAGTTGGTCCGGGACTAGCGGATTCAATGAGCAGTTCTTC
few,TRBJ2-1,TRBV6-1,TRBD2,CASRTQAGTRNEQFF,TGTGCCAGCAGAACTCAAGCGGGAACTCGGAATGAGCAGTTCTTC
many,TRBJ1-3,TRBV29-1,-,CSVVPRSGNTIYF,TGCAGCGTTGTCCCTCGCTCTGGAAACACCATATATTTT
few,TRBJ2-7,TRBV6-1,TRBD2,CASSDPPLSGRVGEQYF,TGTGCCAGCAGTGACCCTCCACTTAGCGGGAGAGTCGGTGAGCAGTACTTC
many,TRBJ2-1,TRBV10-3,-,CAISDTLGRWGNEQFF,TGTGCCATCAGTGACACACTAGGAAGATGGGGTAATGAGCAGTTCTTC
many,TRBJ1-3,TRBV10-2,-,CASSETGNTIYF,TGCGCCAGCAGTGAAACTGGAAACACCATATATTTT
few,TRBJ1-1,TRBV12-3/TRBV12-4,-,CASSLETVRMNTEAFF,TGTGCCAGCAGTTTGGAGACAGTCCGCATGAACACTGAAGCTTTCTTT
many,TRBJ2-7,TRBV4-1,-,CASSQGVTYEQYF,TGCGCCAGCAGCCAAGGGGTAACCTACGAGCAGTACTTC
few,TRBJ2-2,TRBV30,-,CAWKPDGNTGELFF,TGTGCCTGGAAACCGGACGGAAACACCGGGGAGCTGTTTTTT
few,TRBJ1-1,TRBV5-1,-,CASSLVTGPMGTEAFF,TGCGCCAGCAGCTTGGTAACAGGGCCCATGGGTACTGAAGCTTTCTTT
-,TRBJ2-6,TRBV5-1,TRBD2,CASSLVTSGNGAGANVLTF,TGCGCCAGCAGCTTGGTTACTAGCGGGAATGGGGCTGGGGCCAACGTCCTGACTTTC
many,TRBJ2-1,TRBV5-1,TRBD2,CASSLTGTSGNEQFF,TGCGCCAGCAGCTTAACCGGGACTAGCGGGAATGAGCAGTTCTTC
-,TRBJ2-7,TRBV5-1,TRBD1,CASRLGQGPVYEQYF,TGCGCCAGCAGATTGGGACAGGGGCCTGTCTACGAGCAGTACTTC
many,TRBJ2-2,TRBV24-1,TRBD2,CATSGRTSDTGELFF,TGTGCCACCAGTGGTAGGACTAGCGACACCGGGGAGCTGTTTTTT
few,TRBJ2-3,TRBV7-9,TRBD1,CASRTGTGSDTQYF,TGTGCCAGCCGCACCGGGACAGGGTCCGATACGCAGTATTTT
-,TRBJ2-1,TRBV12-3/TRBV12-4,TRBD2,CASSLERTSGEQFF,TGTGCCAGCAGTTTAGAGCGGACTAGCGGTGAGCAGTTCTTC
many,TRBJ2-1,TRBV12-3/TRBV12-4,TRBD2,CASSLSGLAENEQFF,TGTGCCAGCAGTTTATCGGGACTAGCGGAGAATGAGCAGTTCTTC
many,TRBJ2-4,TRBV11-2,-,CASSLEGTDQYF,TGTGCCAGCAGCTTAGAAGGGACGGACCAGTACTTC
few,TRBJ2-2,TRBV6-5,TRBD2,CASSYEGGRTGELFF,TGTGCCAGCAGTTACGAGGGAGGGCGAACCGGGGAGCTGTTTTTT
-,TRBJ2-1,TRBV7-9,TRBD2,CASSLRLAGGYNEQFF,TGTGCCAGCAGCCTCAGACTAGCGGGAGGCTACAATGAGCAGTTCTTC
-,TRBJ1-3,TRBV7-2,-,CASSLGAGAGNTIYF,TGTGCCAGCAGCTTAGGGGCAGGGGCCGGAAACACCATATATTTT
-,TRBJ1-1,TRBV4-2,-,CASSQEETGYTGGAFF,TGTGCCAGCAGCCAGGAAGAGACAGGATATACTGGGGGAGCTTTCTTT
many,TRBJ1-1,TRBV12-3/TRBV12-4,TRBD1,CASNRQGNTEAFF,TGTGCCAGCAACAGACAGGGTAACACTGAAGCTTTCTTT
many,TRBJ2-1,TRBV6-1,-,CASSGQPFHGTLF,TGTGCCAGCAGTGGGCAACCATTCCACGGTACTTTATTC
many,TRBJ2-7,TRBV5-1,-,CASSFLDYEQYF,TGCGCCAGCAGCTTCCTCGACTACGAGCAGTACTTC
many,TRBJ2-3,TRBV5-1,-,CASSLGVLPDTQYF,TGCGCCAGCAGCTTGGGAGTTCTGCCAGATACGCAGTATTTT
few,TRBJ2-1,TRBV7-9,-,CASSFAGGSGEQFF,TGTGCCAGCAGCTTTGCCGGGGGCTCGGGTGAGCAGTTCTTC
-,TRBJ2-5,TRBV5-1,-,CASSLVGSYETQYF,TGCGCCAGCAGCTTGGTCGGGAGTTATGAGACCCAGTACTTC
-,TRBJ2-7,TRBV2,TRBD1,CASNQETGAYEQYF,TGTGCCAGCAACCAGGAGACAGGGGCCTACGAGCAGTACTTC
-,TRBJ1-2,TRBV2,TRBD1,CASSPVTGFGGYTF,TGTGCCAGCAGCCCCGTGACAGGGTTTGGTGGCTACACCTTC
few,TRBJ2-4,TRBV9,-,CASSVSQGLDIQYF,TGTGCCAGCAGCGTATCCCAGGGGTTAGACATTCAGTACTTC
few,TRBJ1-4,TRBV29-1,-,CSAHGTNEKLFF,TGCAGCGCCCACGGCACTAATGAAAAACTGTTTTTT
many,TRBJ1-4,TRBV5-1,-,CASSDGRPTNEKLFF,TGCGCCAGCAGCGATGGACGGCCAACTAATGAAAAACTGTTTTTT
few,TRBJ2-1,TRBV3-1,-,CASSQGTTFRGEQFF,TGTGCCAGCAGCCAAGGGACTACCTTTAGGGGTGAGCAGTTCTTC
few,TRBJ1-1,TRBV11-2,-,CASSSGFGRRNTEAFF,TGTGCCAGCAGCTCAGGCTTCGGACGCAGGAACACTGAAGCTTTCTTT
many,TRBJ2-1,TRBV9,-,CASSVDHSYNEQFF,TGTGCCAGCAGCGTAGATCACTCCTACAATGAGCAGTTCTTC
-,TRBJ1-1,TRBV11-2,TRBD1,CASSLLPGQGYTEAFF,TGTGCCAGCAGCTTACTCCCCGGACAGGGATACACTGAAGCTTTCTTT
many,TRBJ2-7,TRBV14,TRBD2,CASSQRTSIYEQYF,TGTGCCAGCAGCCAAAGGACTAGCATCTACGAGCAGTACTTC
many,TRBJ2-3,TRBV20-1,TRBD2,CSAHRTSVDTQYF,TGCAGTGCCCACCGGACTAGTGTGGATACGCAGTATTTT
many,TRBJ1-1,TRBV12-3/TRBV12-4,TRBD1,CASSLAGQARAFF,TGTGCCAGCAGTTTAGCTGGACAGGCACGAGCTTTCTTT
many,TRBJ2-1,TRBV5-1,-,CASSLEGTDEQFF,TGCGCCAGCAGCTTGGAAGGGACCGATGAGCAGTTCTTC
many,TRBJ2-5,TRBV5-1,-,CASSLRNFGETQYF,TGCGCCAGCAGCTTGAGGAACTTCGGGGAGACCCAGTACTTC
-,TRBJ2-5,TRBV12-3/TRBV12-4,TRBD2,CASSFNSGSSRETQYF,TGTGCCAGCAGTTTTAATAGCGGGAGCTCCCGGGAGACCCAGTACTTC
-,TRBJ2-7,TRBV7-2,-,CASSLEIQDFSYEQYF,TGTGCCAGCAGCTTAGAGATCCAGGATTTCTCCTACGAGCAGTACTTC
-,TRBJ2-7,TRBV20-1,TRBD2,CSALSGKFYEQYF,TGCAGTGCACTTAGCGGGAAATTTTACGAGCAGTACTTC
many,TRBJ2-1,TRBV12-3/TRBV12-4,-,CASTLTSSYNEQFF,TGTGCCAGCACACTGACTAGCTCCTACAATGAGCAGTTCTTC
-,TRBJ1-2,TRBV5-1,-,CASSFGGQNYGGYTF,TGCGCCAGCAGCTTCGGAGGGCAGAACTACGGTGGCTACACCTTC
few,TRBJ2-2,TRBV6-2/TRBV6-3,TRBD2,CASSPPSGRAGELFF,TGTGCCAGCAGCCCCCCGAGCGGGAGAGCCGGGGAGCTGTTTTTT
many,TRBJ2-3,TRBV20-1,TRBD2,CSASLGTSGGTDTQYF,TGCAGTGCGAGCCTCGGGACTAGCGGCGGCACAGATACGCAGTATTTT
-,TRBJ1-1,TRBV27,-,CASSLTGTPTEAFF,TGTGCCAGCAGTTTAACCGGGACACCCACTGAAGCTTTCTTT
-,TRBJ1-3,TRBV14,-,CASSQLAGNTIYF,TGTGCCAGCAGCCAACTGGCTGGAAACACCATATATTTT